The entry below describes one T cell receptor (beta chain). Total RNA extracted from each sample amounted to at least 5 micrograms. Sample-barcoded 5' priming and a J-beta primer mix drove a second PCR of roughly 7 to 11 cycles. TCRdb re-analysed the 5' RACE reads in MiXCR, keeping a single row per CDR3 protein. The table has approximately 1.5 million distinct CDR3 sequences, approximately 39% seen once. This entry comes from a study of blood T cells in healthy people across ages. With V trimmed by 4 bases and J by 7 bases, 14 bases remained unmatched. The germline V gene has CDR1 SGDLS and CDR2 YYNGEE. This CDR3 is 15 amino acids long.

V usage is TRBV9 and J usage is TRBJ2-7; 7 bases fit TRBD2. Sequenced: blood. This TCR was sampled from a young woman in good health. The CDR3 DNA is TGTGCCAGCAGCCCTGGTGCGAGAGACGGGGGGGAGCAGTACTTC. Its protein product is CASSPGARDGGEQYF.